A single sample gave rise to the 20 T cell receptor beta chains below, sequenced in a study of T cell responses to AZD1222 COVID-19 vaccine. Some clones are missing from TCRdb's copy, which holds only in-frame ones; the method was immunoSEQ multiplex PCR. The sample records about 100,000 clones, approximately 89% being singletons. This material consisted of peripheral blood, taken 28 days after the second AZD1222 dose. These receptors all come from an adult who received the AZD1222 COVID-19 vaccine.

The V call is TRBV9, the J call TRBJ2-2; D remains unclear. V lost 3 bases and J lost 1, with 10 bases in between. CDR1 SGDLS and CDR2 YYNGEE come from the germline V gene. This CDR3 is built from 15 residues. This CDR3 reads CASSDDLGNTGELFF. The CDR3 DNA reads as TGTGCCAGCAGCGACGACCTAGGGAACACCGGGGAGCTGTTTTTT.

The V gene is TRBV9, the J gene TRBJ2-1, with TRBD2 identical over 7 bases. Per the germline V gene, CDR1 is SGDLS and CDR2 is YYNGEE. The V gene end was trimmed by 3 bases and the J gene end by 7 bases; junction bases not matched to a gene: 13. The CDR3 spans 16 residues. The CDR3 nucleotides are TGTGCCAGCAGCGCCTCCGGGACCCCGGGAGGTAATGAGCAGTTCTTC. Its translation is CASSASGTPGGNEQFF.

The chain employs TRBV10-3 and TRBJ2-2; 11 bases fit TRBD1. The V segment lost 6 bases and the J segment 4 bases; nucleotides outside the gene matches: 4. CDR3 length: 15 amino acids. Germline lookup yields CDR1 ENHRY and CDR2 SYGVKD. The DNA for the CDR3 is TGTGCCATCAGAGCCGGGACAGGGGGCACCGGGGAGCTGTTTTTT. This sequence encodes CAIRAGTGGTGELFF.

In the case of this clone: This specimen includes other DNA sequences encoding the same CDR3. The genes are TRBV2 and TRBJ2-7, with 7 bases that match TRBD1. The germline CDR1 and CDR2 sequences are SNHLY and FYNNEI. The CDR3 length is 14 residues. Trimming at V came to 0 bases and at J to 3 bases, leaving 2 bases not matched to a gene. As DNA, the CDR3 is TGTGCCAGCAGTGAAGCCCACAGGGGCTACGAGCAGTACTTC. Its translation is CASSEAHRGYEQYF.

V and J are TRBV7-2 and TRBJ2-2; 9 nucleotides line up with TRBD1. With V trimmed by 2 bases and J by 2 bases, 3 bases remained unmatched. From germline, CDR1 is SGHTA and CDR2 FQGNSA. CDR3 length equals 16 residues. The CDR3 spells CASSLMGQGNTGELFF. CDR3 DNA: TGTGCCAGCAGCTTAATGGGACAGGGAAACACCGGGGAGCTGTTTTTT.

This clone was picked up a small number of times. V usage is TRBV2 and J usage is TRBJ2-7; D perhaps matches TRBD1 (5 bases). V lost 4 bases and J lost 3, with 16 bases in between. From germline, CDR1 is SNHLY and CDR2 FYNNEI. The CDR3 is 15 residues long. The CDR3 sequence is CASSADRANLYEQYF. The CDR3 DNA reads as TGTGCCAGCAGTGCAGACAGAGCAAACCTCTACGAGCAGTACTTC.

This chain joins TRBV13 and TRBJ2-3; TRBD2 matches 8 bases. Germline CDR1 PRHDT, CDR2 FYEKMQ (reference sequence). The CDR3 runs to 18 residues. V trimming: 0 bases; J trimming: 5 bases; junction bases outside the gene matches: 13. The CDR3 loop is CASSLGYSGGPGRDTQYF. Here the CDR3 DNA reads TGTGCCAGCAGCTTAGGGTATTCGGGAGGGCCTGGAAGAGATACGCAGTATTTT.

V gene TRBV19 combines with J gene TRBJ2-7, with D possibly matching TRBD1 (5 bases). This CDR3 comprises 16 residues. Germline CDR1 LNHDA, CDR2 SQIVND (reference sequence). The V and J ends lost 3 bases and 7 bases respectively, with 22 bases between them. As DNA, the CDR3 is TGTGCCAGTAGTATGATCCGTCCGATGGGGCAAGAAGAGCAGTACTTC. Translation gives CASSMIRPMGQEEQYF.

The gene calls are TRBV6-1 and TRBJ1-3; D gene unclear. Germline CDR1 and CDR2: MNHNS and SASEGT. V lost 2 bases, J lost 4 bases, and 9 bases lay in between. The CDR3 loop spans 14 amino acids. CDR3 nucleotides: TGTGCCAGCAGTGAAAGGTCCTCGGGAAACACCATATATTTT. Amino acids: CASSERSSGNTIYF.

The chain has TRBV5-4 and TRBJ2-2; 8 bases align to TRBD1. Germline V lookup: CDR1 SGHNT, CDR2 YYREEE (reference sequence). After removal of 2 bases from V and 4 bases from J, the junction contained 7 bases not matched to a gene. This CDR3 has 16 residues. The CDR3 protein is CASSFGQGRSTGELFF. In nucleotides, the CDR3 is TGTGCCAGCAGCTTTGGACAGGGAAGAAGCACCGGGGAGCTGTTTTTT.

The chain is built from TRBV5-1 and TRBJ2-5; D remains ambiguous. Germline V gene sequence: CDR1 SGHRS, CDR2 YFSETQ. This CDR3 comprises 13 residues. V was trimmed by 2 bases and J by 2 bases, leaving 7 bases between them. The DNA for the CDR3 is TGCGCCAGCAGCTTCTCGACGCAAGAGACCCAGTACTTC. Translated, it gives CASSFSTQETQYF. The full variable domain, with the rest looked up from reference TRBV5-1 and TRBJ2-5, is KAGVTQTPRYLIKTRGQQVTLSCSPISGHRSVSWYQQTPGQGLQFLFEYFSETQRNKGNFPGRFSGRQFSNSRSEMNVSTLELGDSALYLCASSFSTQETQYFGPGTRLLVL.

The V call is TRBV20-1, the J call TRBJ2-1, with no clear D. Per the germline V gene, CDR1 is DFQATT and CDR2 is SNEGSKA (reference sequence). Trimming took off 3 bases at V and 4 bases at J, with 10 bases between the two ends. This CDR3 comprises 13 residues. This CDR3 is CSASWSTYNEQFF. For the CDR3, the DNA is TGCAGTGCTAGTTGGTCTACATACAATGAGCAGTTCTTC.

The chain couples TRBV5-1 to TRBJ2-7; the match to TRBD1 covers 7 bases. Losses at the gene ends were 3 bases for V and 3 bases for J; bases not matched to a gene: 9. The CDR3 is 15 amino acids. Germline CDR1 reads SGHRS; CDR2 reads YFSETQ. The CDR3 protein is CASSSKPGQSYEQYF. CDR3 DNA: TGCGCCAGCAGCTCTAAACCGGGACAGAGCTACGAGCAGTACTTC.

The chain employs TRBV7-8 and TRBJ2-7, with D maybe TRBD1 (5 bases). Germline V gene sequence: CDR1 SGHVS, CDR2 FQNEAQ. This CDR3 spans 12 amino acids. Trimming took off 3 bases at V and 7 bases at J, with 10 bases between the two ends. CDR3 in amino acids: CASSFSRVEQYF. The CDR3 DNA is TGTGCCAGCAGCTTCTCCAGGGTGGAGCAGTACTTC.

The chain combines TRBV6-1 with TRBJ1-6; no reliable D call. The CDR3 totals 15 residues. Germline-derived CDR1 and CDR2 are MNHNS and SASEGT. V was trimmed by 0 bases and J by 5 bases, leaving 8 bases between them. CDR3 in amino acids: CASSEALYHNSPLHF. In DNA, the CDR3 is TGTGCCAGCAGTGAAGCGCTATATCATAATTCACCCCTCCACTTT.

CDR3 sequence (DNA): TGTGCCAGCAGCTTAGGCGGGAGGGCCGAAGAGACCCAGTACTTC. Amino acid sequence: CASSLGGRAEETQYF. The chain uses TRBV7-3 and TRBJ2-5; 9 bases fit TRBD2. The CDR3 is 15 residues long. Germline values: CDR1 SGHTA, CDR2 FQGTGA. V shed 2 bases, J shed 3 bases, and the junction held 4 bases outside the gene matches. The full variable domain, its missing parts supplied by reference TRBV7-3 and TRBJ2-5, is GAGVSQTPSNKVTEKGKYVELRCDPISGHTALYWYRQSLGQGPEFLIYFQGTGAADDSGLPNDRFFAVRPEGSVSTLKIQRTERGDSAVYLCASSLGGRAEETQYFGPGTRLLVL.

V usage is TRBV24-1 and J usage is TRBJ2-2; D is undetermined. Germline assignment: CDR1 KGHDR and CDR2 SFDVKD. V was pared by 0 bases and J by 1 base, with 5 bases between. CDR3 length: 15 amino acids. This CDR3 is CATSDLPGNTGELFF. The CDR3 DNA follows: TGTGCCACCAGTGATTTGCCGGGGAACACCGGGGAGCTGTTTTTT.

This clone was seen once. The chain uses TRBV15 and TRBJ1-5; tentatively, D is TRBD1 (5 bases). CDR1 and CDR2 (germline): LNHNV, YYDKDF (reference sequence). V lost 3 bases and J 5 bases, leaving 11 bases between the germline ends. The CDR3 covers 14 residues. The CDR3 DNA reads TGTGCCACCAGCAGGGGCAGGGATTATCAGCCCCAGCATTTT. Its translation is CATSRGRDYQPQHF. The variable domain in full, with the rest retrieved from reference TRBV15 and TRBJ1-5, is DAMVIQNPRYQVTQFGKPVTLSCSQTLNHNVMYWYQQKSSQAPKLLFHYYDKDFNNEADTPDNFQSRRPNTSFCFLDIRSPGLGDTAMYLCATSRGRDYQPQHFGDGTRLSIL.

The chain couples TRBV6-2 or TRBV6-3 to TRBJ1-1, with a tentative D call TRBD1 (5 bases). Deletions cut 2 bases from V and 0 bases from J, with 10 bases between. This CDR3 has 15 residues. The V gene's germline CDR1 is MNHEY and CDR2 SVGEGT. CDR3: CASSYPKGLNTEAFF. The DNA of the CDR3 is TGTGCCAGCAGTTACCCAAAGGGGCTGAACACTGAAGCTTTCTTT.

The genes are TRBV5-4 and TRBJ1-1, with 7 bases matching TRBD1. Germline lookup yields CDR1 SGHNT and CDR2 YYREEE (reference sequence). The CDR3 runs to 14 residues. Trimming took 4 bases from V and 4 from J; bases not matched to a gene: 7. CDR3 protein: CASSDGQDPTEAFF. CDR3 sequence (DNA): TGTGCCAGCAGCGACGGACAGGATCCCACTGAAGCTTTCTTT.